This TCR beta chain was sequenced for a study of cytomegalovirus exposure and HLA in healthy donors. The PCR made use of 60 Vbeta and 13 Jbeta primers. Assay: immunoSEQ multiplex PCR; the TCRdb copy retains only in-frame clones and omits some. The table lists about 150,000 clones, about 70% of them singletons. Sequenced material: PBMCs. The receptor's source is a man between 60 and 75 years old in good health and CMV-seronegative.

This CDR3 reads CASSLVTGTADGYTF. Here the CDR3 DNA reads TGTGCCAGCAGCTTGGTGACAGGGACAGCGGATGGCTACACCTTC. The chain recombines TRBV5-6 with TRBJ1-2, with TRBD1 matching over 7 bases. The J segment lost 6 bases and the V segment lost 0 bases, leaving 8 bases of the junction unmatched. The germline V gene has CDR1 SGHDT and CDR2 YYEEEE. CDR3 length: 15 residues.